This TCR beta chain was retrieved from a study of human T cells and chemical hapten exposure. There are a few counts of this clonotype. TCRdb re-called the RACE reads through MiXCR, storing one row per CDR3 protein. The table has about 120,000 distinct CDR3 sequences, about an eighth seen once. As to time point: patch test 1, 2 weeks after DPC sensitization. Treatment denoted: therapeutic diphenylcyclopropenone sensitization with weekly scalp DPC. The study extracted total RNA from unfractionated whole blood. The input for sequencing was whole blood, taken in connection with sensitization to the hapten diphenylcyclopropenone (DPC). The origin of this receptor is a woman between 50 and 59 years old with alopecia areata. Some clones in this sample may be carry-over from other donors' samples.

The CDR3 DNA reads as TGCGCCAGCAGCTTGGGACTGGGAGCAGATACGCAGTATTTT. Translated: CASSLGLGADTQYF. The rearrangement joins TRBV5-1 to TRBJ2-3, with D possibly matching TRBD2 (5 bases). From germline, CDR1 is SGHRS and CDR2 YFSETQ. The CDR3 is made up of 14 amino acids. The V end was cut by 0 bases, the J end by 4 bases, with 9 bases between.